This TCR beta chain is drawn from a study of T cell changes during pregnancy in multiple sclerosis. Unmatched junction bases numbered 6, after V lost 9 bases and J lost 4 bases. The CDR3 runs 13 residues. Germline V lookup: CDR1 LNHDA, CDR2 SQIVND (reference sequence). Profiled with immunoSEQ multiplex PCR; TCRdb holds only in-frame clones, not every one. The sample holds 55,000 to 70,000 clones, approximately 90% seen once. The chain carries TRBV19 and TRBJ2-7, with TRBD2 identical over 10 bases. The sample here was peripheral blood, taken in the second trimester of pregnancy. The receptor was derived from a female donor in good health, enrolled as a control in a pregnancy study. The CDR3 region is CASAGTSVYEQYF. CDR3 nucleotide sequence: TGTGCCAGCGCCGGGACTAGCGTATACGAGCAGTACTTC.